These 19 T cell receptor beta chains originate from one sample sequenced in a study of cytomegalovirus exposure and HLA in healthy donors. The assay was immunoSEQ multiplex PCR, and TCRdb's table has in-frame clones only and misses some. The sample holds roughly 250,000 clones, 85% to 90% seen once. The source material was PBMCs. The source is a woman between 18 and 29 years old in good health and CMV-seronegative.

The chain uses TRBV6-5 and TRBJ1-2; tentative D call: TRBD1 (5 bases). The CDR3 sequence is 14 residues long. Trimming left V 8 bases short and J 3 bases short, with 16 bases between. CDR1 is MNHEY and CDR2 is SVGAGI in the germline V gene. This CDR3 is CASGLPGLDYGYTF. In DNA form, the CDR3 reads TGTGCCAGCGGTCTTCCAGGGTTGGACTATGGCTACACCTTC.

CDR3 sequence: CASSFLGTGSPNYGYTF. The CDR3 DNA sequence: TGTGCCAGCAGTTTTCTGGGGACAGGCTCGCCTAACTATGGCTACACCTTC. J is TRBJ1-2 and V is TRBV27, with 8 bases fitting TRBD1. The CDR3 consists of 17 residues. Per germline, CDR1 MNHEY and CDR2 SMNVEV (reference sequence). V lost 3 bases, J lost 0 bases, and 9 bases stayed unmatched.

This clone was recorded once. The chain has TRBV20-1 and TRBJ2-7; maybe TRBD2 (5 bases). Germline values: CDR1 DFQATT, CDR2 SNEGSKA (reference sequence). There are 11 residues in the CDR3. Trimming removed 5 bases from V and 2 bases from J, with 7 bases in between. The CDR3 bases are TGCAGTGCTGTACTAGCCTACGAGCAGTACTTC. Protein sequence: CSAVLAYEQYF.

This CDR3 is CAWRAGTGGWMTEAFF. The CDR3 nucleotides read TGTGCCTGGAGGGCCGGGACAGGGGGTTGGATGACTGAAGCTTTCTTT. The V call is TRBV30, the J call TRBJ1-1; 11 nucleotides align to TRBD1. Germline loops: CDR1 GTSNPN, CDR2 SVGIG (reference sequence). The trim removed 3 bases at V and 5 bases at J, leaving 11 bases unmatched. This CDR3 is built from 16 residues.

The chain employs TRBV19 and TRBJ1-1; D is unresolved. The CDR3 has 13 residues. From germline, CDR1 is LNHDA and CDR2 SQIVND (reference sequence). Between the trimmed V and J ends, which lost 3 bases and 4 bases, there was a span of 9 bases. CDR3 protein: CASSIGGFTEAFF. The CDR3 coding sequence is TGTGCCAGTAGTATTGGAGGTTTCACTGAAGCTTTCTTT.

The V gene is TRBV28, the J gene TRBJ2-7; 10 bases align to TRBD1. V shed 7 bases, J shed 3 bases, and the junction held 12 bases outside the gene matches. This CDR3 spans 16 amino acids. In germline, CDR1 is MDHEN, CDR2 SYDVKM. This chain's CDR3 is CASTPIPGQGIYEQYV. The CDR3 DNA reads TGTGCCAGCACACCAATTCCGGGACAGGGGATCTACGAGCAGTACGTC.

A single count supports this clone. This chain uses TRBV28 with TRBJ1-1; 10 nucleotides line up with TRBD1. This CDR3 comprises 13 residues. Germline V CDR1 and CDR2: MDHEN, SYDVKM. V dropped 5 bases and J dropped 8; count of bases not matched to a gene: 5. The CDR3 spells CASSTPGQGEAFF. CDR3 DNA: TGTGCCAGCAGTACCCCGGGACAGGGGGAAGCTTTCTTT.

The chain employs TRBV10-3 and TRBJ2-3; 11 bases are shared with TRBD1. The CDR3 sequence is 14 residues long. V dropped 5 bases and J dropped 4; count of bases not matched to a gene: 2. Germline CDR1 ENHRY, CDR2 SYGVKD. Here the CDR3 reads CAISRTGGADTQYF. DNA for the CDR3: TGTGCCATCAGTAGGACAGGGGGCGCAGATACGCAGTATTTT.

The chain uses TRBV28 and TRBJ2-5, with a possible D match to TRBD2 (6 bases). V lost 4 bases to trimming and J lost 5 bases, with 8 bases between them. This CDR3 comprises 12 residues. CDR1 and CDR2 from the germline V gene are MDHEN and SYDVKM. CDR3 sequence: CASSSSAETQYF. DNA of the CDR3: TGTGCCAGCAGTTCTAGCGCGGAGACCCAGTACTTC.

V is TRBV7-5 and J is TRBJ2-7; the table calls TRBD1, which could not be checked here. TRBV7-5 is a known pseudogene. CDR3 length equals 17 residues. The CDR3 nucleotides are TGTGTCAGAAGCTTAGTTCAGCAGGACAGGGCTTCCTACGAGCAGTACGTC. It encodes CVRSLVQQDRASYEQYV.

The gene calls are TRBV18 and TRBJ2-5, with a possible D match to TRBD1 (6 bases). This CDR3 spans 14 amino acids. Looked up from germline, CDR1 is KGHSH and CDR2 is LQKENI. The ends were cut back, 3 bases at V and 5 bases at J, with 13 bases in the middle. CDR3 in DNA: TGTGCCAGCTCACCTGGACAGATCCGGGAGACCCAGTACTTC. This encodes CASSPGQIRETQYF.

This chain joins TRBV28 and TRBJ1-4; TRBD1 aligns across 9 bases. Trimming at V came to 10 bases and at J to 4 bases, leaving 7 bases not matched to a gene. CDR3 length equals 14 residues. CDR1 MDHEN and CDR2 SYDVKM come from the germline V gene. This chain's CDR3 is CANPDRGHNEKLFF. CDR3 coding DNA: TGTGCCAACCCGGACAGGGGACATAATGAAAAACTGTTTTTT.

This clone occurred once. The chain has TRBV7-8 and TRBJ2-7; possibly TRBD1 for D (6 bases). The CDR3 consists of 15 residues. Germline values: CDR1 SGHVS, CDR2 FQNEAQ. Trimming cost V 1 base and J 2 bases, with 12 bases left between them. CDR3 loop: CASSLGGPGTYEQYF. In DNA, the CDR3 is TGTGCCAGCAGCTTAGGGGGGCCGGGGACCTACGAGCAGTACTTC.

The rearrangement uses TRBV10-3 and TRBJ1-5; D ambiguous. V was clipped by 3 bases and J by 6 bases, with 18 bases between them. In germline, CDR1 is ENHRY, CDR2 SYGVKD. The CDR3 has 16 residues. This chain's CDR3 is CAISDHDRGEGQPQHF. The CDR3 DNA is TGTGCCATCAGTGACCACGATAGAGGCGAGGGTCAGCCCCAGCATTTT.

The chain combines TRBV5-1 with TRBJ2-3; 8 bases fit TRBD1. With 6 bases clipped from V and 6 bases from J, the junction kept 6 bases outside the gene matches. CDR1 is SGHRS, CDR2 YFSETQ, per germline. The length of the CDR3 is 13 residues. The DNA of the CDR3 is TGCGCCAGCACACGGACAGGGAGCGATACGCAGTATTTT. Translation gives CASTRTGSDTQYF.

The chain joins TRBV7-3 to TRBJ2-1; 7 bases are a match to TRBD1. Germline CDR1 is SGHTA and CDR2 is FQGTGA. This CDR3 contains 14 residues. With 1 base clipped from V and 7 bases from J, the junction kept 4 bases outside the gene matches. In DNA, the CDR3 is TGTGCCAGCAGCTTAAAGGGGGCTGGGAATGAGCAGTTCTTC. Protein: CASSLKGAGNEQFF.

The V call is TRBV7-2, the J call TRBJ2-3; TRBD2 aligns across 13 bases. This CDR3 contains 17 residues. Germline V gene sequence: CDR1 SGHTA, CDR2 FQGNSA. The J segment lost 2 bases and the V segment lost 3 bases, leaving 5 bases of the junction unmatched. The CDR3 region has the DNA TGTGCCAGCAGCTTCGGACTAGCGGGAGATCCCACAGATACGCAGTATTTT. It codes for CASSFGLAGDPTDTQYF.

The chain carries TRBV28 and TRBJ2-7; perhaps TRBD1 as D (6 bases). The CDR3 contains 14 residues. Germline V lookup: CDR1 MDHEN, CDR2 SYDVKM. Trimming left V 5 bases short and J 1 base short, with 12 bases between. The CDR3 region is CASSRDTVSYEQYV. CDR3 nucleotide sequence: TGTGCCAGCAGTCGGGACACAGTGTCCTACGAGCAGTACGTC.

V gene TRBV2 combines with J gene TRBJ1-1; a possible D gene is TRBD1 (5 bases). CDR1 SNHLY and CDR2 FYNNEI come from the germline V gene. V was trimmed by 8 bases and J by 10 bases, leaving 20 bases between them. The CDR3 is 13 amino acids. The CDR3 spells CASSPGRDRGAFF. The CDR3 coding sequence is TGTGCCAGCTCTCCGGGGCGGGACCGGGGAGCTTTCTTT. Variable domain in full (rest from reference TRBV2 and TRBJ1-1): EPEVTQTPSHQVTQMGQEVILRCVPISNHLYFYWYRQILGQKVEFLVSFYNNEISEKSEIFDDQFSVERPDGSNFTLKIRSTKLEDSAMYFCASSPGRDRGAFFGQGTRLTVV.